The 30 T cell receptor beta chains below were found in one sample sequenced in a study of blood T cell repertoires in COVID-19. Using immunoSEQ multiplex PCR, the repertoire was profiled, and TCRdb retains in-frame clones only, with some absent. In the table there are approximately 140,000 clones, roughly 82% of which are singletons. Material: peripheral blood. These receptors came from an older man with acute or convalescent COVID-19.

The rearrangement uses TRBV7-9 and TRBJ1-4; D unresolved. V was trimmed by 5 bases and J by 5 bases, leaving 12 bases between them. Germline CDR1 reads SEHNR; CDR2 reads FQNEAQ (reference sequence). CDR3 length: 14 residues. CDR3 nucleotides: TGTGCCAGCAGCCTGACTCCTCGGAATGAAAAACTGTTTTTT. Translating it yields CASSLTPRNEKLFF.

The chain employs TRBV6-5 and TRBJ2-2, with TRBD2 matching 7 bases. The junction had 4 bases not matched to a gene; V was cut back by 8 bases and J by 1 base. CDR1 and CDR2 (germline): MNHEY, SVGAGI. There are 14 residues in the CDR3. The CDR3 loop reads CASRPGGNTGELFF. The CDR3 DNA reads TGTGCCAGCCGACCGGGGGGGAACACCGGGGAGCTGTTTTTT.

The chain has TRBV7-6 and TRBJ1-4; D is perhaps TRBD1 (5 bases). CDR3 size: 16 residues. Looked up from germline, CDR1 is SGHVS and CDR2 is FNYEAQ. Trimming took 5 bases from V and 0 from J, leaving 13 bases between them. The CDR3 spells CASSATDTATNEKLFF. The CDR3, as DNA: TGTGCCAGCAGCGCCACGGACACTGCAACTAATGAAAAACTGTTTTTT.

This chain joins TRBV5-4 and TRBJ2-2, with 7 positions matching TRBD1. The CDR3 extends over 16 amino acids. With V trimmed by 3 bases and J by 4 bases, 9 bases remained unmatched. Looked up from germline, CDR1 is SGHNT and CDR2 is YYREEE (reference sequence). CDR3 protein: CASSSETGEFTGELFF. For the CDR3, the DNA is TGTGCCAGCAGCTCAGAAACAGGGGAATTCACCGGGGAGCTGTTTTTT.

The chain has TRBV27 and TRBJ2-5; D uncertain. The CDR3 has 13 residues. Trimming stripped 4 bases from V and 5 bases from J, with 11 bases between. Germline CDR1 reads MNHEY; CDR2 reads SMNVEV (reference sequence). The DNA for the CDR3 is TGTGCCAGCAGTTCCAGTGTGTTGGAGACCCAGTACTTC. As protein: CASSSSVLETQYF.

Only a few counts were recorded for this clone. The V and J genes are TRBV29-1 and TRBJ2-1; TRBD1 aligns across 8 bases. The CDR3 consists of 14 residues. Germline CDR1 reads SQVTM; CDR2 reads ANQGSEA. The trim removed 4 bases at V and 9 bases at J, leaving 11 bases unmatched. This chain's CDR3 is CSVGPGQGAGEQFF. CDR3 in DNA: TGCAGCGTTGGACCCGGACAGGGAGCTGGTGAGCAGTTCTTC.

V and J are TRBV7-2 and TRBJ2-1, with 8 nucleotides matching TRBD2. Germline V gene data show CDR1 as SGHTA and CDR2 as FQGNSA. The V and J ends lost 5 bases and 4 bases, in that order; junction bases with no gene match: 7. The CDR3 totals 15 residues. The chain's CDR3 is CASSARAGGYNEQFF. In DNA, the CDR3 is TGTGCCAGCAGCGCACGTGCGGGGGGATACAATGAGCAGTTCTTC.

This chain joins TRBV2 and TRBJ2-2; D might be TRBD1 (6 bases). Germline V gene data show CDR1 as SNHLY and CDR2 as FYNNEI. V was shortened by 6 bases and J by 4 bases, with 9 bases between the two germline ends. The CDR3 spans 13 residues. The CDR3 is CASRRDTTGELFF. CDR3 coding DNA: TGTGCCAGCAGAAGGGACACCACCGGGGAGCTGTTTTTT.

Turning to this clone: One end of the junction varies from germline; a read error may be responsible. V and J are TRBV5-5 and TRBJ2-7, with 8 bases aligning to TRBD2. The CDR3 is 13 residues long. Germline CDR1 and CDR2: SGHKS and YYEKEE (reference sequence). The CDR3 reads CASSFIPSGLGFF. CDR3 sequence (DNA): TGTGCCAGCAGCTTTATTCCTTCGGGACTAGGGTTCTTC.

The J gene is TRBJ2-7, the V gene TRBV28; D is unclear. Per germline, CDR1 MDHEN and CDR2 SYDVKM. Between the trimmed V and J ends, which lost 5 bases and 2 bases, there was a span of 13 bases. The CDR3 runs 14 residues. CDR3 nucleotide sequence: TGTGCCAGCAGTCGCCCCGCACTAACCTACGAGCAGTACTTC. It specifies CASSRPALTYEQYF.

The CDR3: CASSPLSQATTNEKLFF. The CDR3, as DNA: TGTGCCAGCTCACCACTCTCGCAAGCCACAACTAATGAAAAACTGTTTTTT. The chain employs TRBV18 and TRBJ1-4; D unresolved. This CDR3 comprises 17 residues. Per the germline V gene, CDR1 is KGHSH and CDR2 is LQKENI. V lost 1 base to trimming and J lost 0 bases, with 12 bases between them.

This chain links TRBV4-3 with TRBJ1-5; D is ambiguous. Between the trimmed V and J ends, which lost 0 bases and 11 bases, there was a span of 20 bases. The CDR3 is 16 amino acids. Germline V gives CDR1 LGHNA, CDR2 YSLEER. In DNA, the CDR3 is TGCGCCAGCAGCCAAGATAGGACCCCCGGGGATGCGTCCCAGCATTTT. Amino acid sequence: CASSQDRTPGDASQHF.

The CDR3 region is CATSDLWTSGGDTGELFF. In nucleotides, the CDR3 is TGTGCCACCAGTGATTTATGGACTAGCGGGGGGGACACCGGGGAGCTGTTTTTT. The chain is built from TRBV24-1 and TRBJ2-2, with 15 nucleotides matching TRBD2. The CDR3 runs 18 residues. Germline assignment: CDR1 KGHDR and CDR2 SFDVKD. The J segment lost 3 bases and the V segment lost 1 base, leaving 2 bases of the junction unmatched.

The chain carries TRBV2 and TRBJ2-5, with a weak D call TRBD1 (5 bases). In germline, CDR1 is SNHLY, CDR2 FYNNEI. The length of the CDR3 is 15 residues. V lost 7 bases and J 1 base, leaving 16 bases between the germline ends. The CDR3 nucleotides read TGTGCCAGCAAGGCAGGGCCAGAGGTCCAAGAGACCCAGTACTTC. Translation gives CASKAGPEVQETQYF.

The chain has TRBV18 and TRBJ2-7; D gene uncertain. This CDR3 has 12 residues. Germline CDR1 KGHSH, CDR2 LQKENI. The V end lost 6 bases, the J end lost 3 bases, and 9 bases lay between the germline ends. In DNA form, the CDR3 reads TGTGCCAGCTCGAGCAAAGACTACGAGCAGTACTTC. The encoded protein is CASSSKDYEQYF.

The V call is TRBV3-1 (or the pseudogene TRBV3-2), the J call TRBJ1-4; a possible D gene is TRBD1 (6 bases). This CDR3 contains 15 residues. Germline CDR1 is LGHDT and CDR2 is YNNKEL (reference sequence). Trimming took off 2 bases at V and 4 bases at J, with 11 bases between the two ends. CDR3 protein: CASSQMQGINEKLFF. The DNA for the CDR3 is TGTGCCAGCAGCCAAATGCAGGGGATTAATGAAAAACTGTTTTTT.

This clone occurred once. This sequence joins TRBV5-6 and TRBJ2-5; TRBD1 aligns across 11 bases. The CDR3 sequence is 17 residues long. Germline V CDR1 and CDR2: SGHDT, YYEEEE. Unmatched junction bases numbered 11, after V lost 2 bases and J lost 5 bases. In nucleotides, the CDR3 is TGTGCCAGCAGCTTCGGACAGGGGGCGTGGGATGTCGAGACCCAGTACTTC. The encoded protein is CASSFGQGAWDVETQYF.

DNA of the CDR3: TGTGCCAGCAGCGCCATTACAGGGACCCCTAACTATGGCTACACCTTC. This gives the protein CASSAITGTPNYGYTF. This chain uses TRBV28 with TRBJ1-2, with TRBD1 as a possible D gene (6 bases). The germline CDR1 and CDR2 sequences are MDHEN and SYDVKM. The CDR3 runs 16 residues. V lost 6 bases, J lost 0 bases, and 17 bases lay in between.

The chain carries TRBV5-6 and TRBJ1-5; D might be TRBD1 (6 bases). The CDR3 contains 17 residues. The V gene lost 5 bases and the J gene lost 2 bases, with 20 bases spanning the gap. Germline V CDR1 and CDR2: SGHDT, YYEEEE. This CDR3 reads CASSYTGQLGRNQPQHF. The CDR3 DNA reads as TGTGCCAGCAGTTACACAGGGCAGCTTGGACGCAATCAGCCCCAGCATTTT.

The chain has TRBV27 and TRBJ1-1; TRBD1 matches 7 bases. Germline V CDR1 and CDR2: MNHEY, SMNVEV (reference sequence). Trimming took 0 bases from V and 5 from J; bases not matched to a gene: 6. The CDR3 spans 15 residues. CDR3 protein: CASSLSTGRMTEAFF. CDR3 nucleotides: TGTGCCAGCAGTTTATCGACAGGGAGAATGACTGAAGCTTTCTTT.

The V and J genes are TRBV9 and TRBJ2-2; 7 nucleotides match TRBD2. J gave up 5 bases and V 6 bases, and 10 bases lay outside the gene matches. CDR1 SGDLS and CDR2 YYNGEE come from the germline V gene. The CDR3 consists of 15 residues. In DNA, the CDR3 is TGTGCCAGCAACCTCCGGGGGGAGGGGACCGGGGAGCTGTTTTTT. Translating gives CASNLRGEGTGELFF. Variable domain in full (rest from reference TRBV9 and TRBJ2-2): DSGVTQTPKHLITATGQRVTLRCSPRSGDLSVYWYQQSLDQGLQFLIQYYNGEERAKGNILERFSAQQFPDLHSELNLSSLELGDSALYFCASNLRGEGTGELFFGEGSRLTVL.

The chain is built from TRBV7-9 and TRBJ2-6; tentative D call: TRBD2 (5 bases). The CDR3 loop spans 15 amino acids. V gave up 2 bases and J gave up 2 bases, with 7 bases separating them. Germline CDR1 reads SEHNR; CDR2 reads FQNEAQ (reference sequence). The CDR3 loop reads CASSLTRAGANVLTF. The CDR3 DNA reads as TGTGCCAGCAGCTTAACGAGGGCTGGGGCCAACGTCCTGACTTTC.

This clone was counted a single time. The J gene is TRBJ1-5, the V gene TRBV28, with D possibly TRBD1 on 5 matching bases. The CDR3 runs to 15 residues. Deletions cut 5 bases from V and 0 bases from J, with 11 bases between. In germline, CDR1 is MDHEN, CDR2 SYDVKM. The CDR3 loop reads CASSLRGNSNQPQHF. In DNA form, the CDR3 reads TGTGCCAGCAGTCTAAGGGGAAATAGCAATCAGCCCCAGCATTTT.

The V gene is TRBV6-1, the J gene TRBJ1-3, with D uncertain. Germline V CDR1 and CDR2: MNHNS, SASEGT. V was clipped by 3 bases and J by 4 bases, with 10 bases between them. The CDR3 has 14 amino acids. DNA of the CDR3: TGTGCCAGCAGTGATGAGGGAGGCGGAAACACCATATATTTT. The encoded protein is CASSDEGGGNTIYF.

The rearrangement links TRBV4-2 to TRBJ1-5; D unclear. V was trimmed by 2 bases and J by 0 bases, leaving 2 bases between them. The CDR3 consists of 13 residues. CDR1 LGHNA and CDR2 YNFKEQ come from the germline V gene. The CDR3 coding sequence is TGTGCCAGCAGCCAATATAGCAATCAGCCCCAGCATTTT. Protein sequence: CASSQYSNQPQHF.

CDR3 in DNA: TGTGCCAGCTCACGACTCGAGGGAGAGACCCAGTACTTC. It translates to CASSRLEGETQYF. This sequence joins TRBV18 and TRBJ2-5, with D perhaps matching TRBD2 (5 bases). V was trimmed by 4 bases and J by 4 bases, leaving 10 bases between them. Per the germline V gene, CDR1 is KGHSH and CDR2 is LQKENI. This CDR3 region has 13 residues.

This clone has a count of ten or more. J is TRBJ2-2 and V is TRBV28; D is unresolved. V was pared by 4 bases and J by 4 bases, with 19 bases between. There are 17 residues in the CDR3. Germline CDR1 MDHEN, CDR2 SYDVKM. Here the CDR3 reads CASSSPGQSWVTGELFF. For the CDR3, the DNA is TGTGCCAGCAGTTCCCCAGGCCAGTCTTGGGTCACCGGGGAGCTGTTTTTT.

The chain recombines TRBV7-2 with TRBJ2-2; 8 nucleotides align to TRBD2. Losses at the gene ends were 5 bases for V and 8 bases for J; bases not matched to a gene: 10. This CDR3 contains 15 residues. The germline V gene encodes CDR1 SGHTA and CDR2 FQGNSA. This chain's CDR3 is CASSPGGAGTGELFF. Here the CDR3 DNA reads TGTGCCAGCAGCCCCGGGGGGGCCGGTACTGGGGAGCTGTTTTTT.

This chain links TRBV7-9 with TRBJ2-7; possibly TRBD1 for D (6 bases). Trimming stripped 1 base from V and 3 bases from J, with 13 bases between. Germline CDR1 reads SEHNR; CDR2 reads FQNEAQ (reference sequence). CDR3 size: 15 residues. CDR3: CASSLVQGVYYEQYF. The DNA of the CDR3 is TGTGCCAGCAGCTTAGTACAGGGAGTATACTACGAGCAGTACTTC.

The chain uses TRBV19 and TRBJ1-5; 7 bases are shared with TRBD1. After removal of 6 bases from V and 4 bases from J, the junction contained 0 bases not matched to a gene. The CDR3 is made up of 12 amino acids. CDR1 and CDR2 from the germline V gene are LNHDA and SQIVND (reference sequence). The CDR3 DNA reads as TGTGCCAGTAGGACAGGGAATCAGCCCCAGCATTTT. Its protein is CASRTGNQPQHF.